The 17 T cell receptor beta chains reported below all come from one sample, sequenced in a study of CXCR3-negative and CXCR3-positive naive CD8 T cells. Notes on the study in general: Naive cells with CXCR3 showed TRB CDR3s that were more hydrophobic than those in CXCR3-negative naive cells.

These receptors' antigens are unknown. UMI-labeled 5' RACE TRB cDNA libraries were prepared from the cells. For each CDR3 protein, TCRdb gives one entry from its re-call of the 5' RACE reads, without DNA. Its table lists about 60,000 distinct CDR3 sequences. The sequenced sample consisted of naive CXCR3+ CD8+ T cells from blood. Subset reported: CD45RO-CCR7+CD27+CD95- naive CD8+ T cells expressing CXCR3 (TNR3+). The receptors shown here come from a human donor in good health. Some clones in this sample may be carry-over from other donors' samples.

The rearrangement uses TRBV9 and TRBJ2-7; TCRdb reports TRBD1, a call that lacks DNA to check it against. The length of the CDR3 is 14 residues. Germline assignment: CDR1 SGDLS and CDR2 YYNGEE. The CDR3 reads CASSVSGGQYEQYF.

The V call is TRBV6-5, the J call TRBJ2-7; TCRdb reports TRBD2, a call that lacks DNA to check it against. This CDR3 region has 12 residues. Germline V gene data show CDR1 as MNHEY and CDR2 as SVGAGI. CDR3 protein: CASSYSTGPQYF.

The V call is TRBV2, the J call TRBJ2-1; the D gene TCRdb calls, TRBD1, cannot be checked with no DNA. The CDR3 loop spans 15 amino acids. In germline, CDR1 is SNHLY, CDR2 FYNNEI. The CDR3: CASSLAGASYNEQFF.

The chain recombines TRBV6-2 or TRBV6-3 with TRBJ2-7. This CDR3 is 13 amino acids long. Germline-derived CDR1 and CDR2 are MNHEY and SVGEGT. The CDR3 spells CASSGATGYEQYF.

The chain carries TRBV29-1 and TRBJ2-1. From germline, CDR1 is SQVTM and CDR2 ANQGSEA. This CDR3 region has 14 residues. The CDR3 protein is CSSWGGGSYNEQFF.

The J gene is TRBJ2-2, the V gene TRBV7-3; the TCRdb D gene call, TRBD2, has no DNA to confirm it. The CDR3 runs to 16 residues. CDR1 and CDR2 (germline): SGHTA, FQGTGA. The CDR3 reads CASSLLAGGPHGELFF.

The chain joins TRBV6-1 to TRBJ1-1; TCRdb gives TRBD1 as the D gene, but with no DNA this cannot be confirmed. Germline values: CDR1 MNHNS, CDR2 SASEGT. The CDR3 has 15 residues. The CDR3: CASSDFTGLYTEAFF.

CDR3 sequence reads: CASSPSGLYNEQFF. This sequence joins TRBV27 and TRBJ2-1; TCRdb's assignment of TRBD2 cannot be checked, as there is no DNA. The germline V gene encodes CDR1 MNHEY and CDR2 SMNVEV (reference sequence). The CDR3 runs to 14 residues.

V and J are TRBV4-3 and TRBJ2-3; TCRdb gives TRBD1 as the D gene, but with no DNA this cannot be confirmed. CDR3 length: 13 residues. Germline V gives CDR1 LGHNA, CDR2 YSLEER. CDR3 protein: CASSPRAADTQYF.

The V and J genes are TRBV6-5 and TRBJ1-4. This CDR3 spans 17 amino acids. Germline V gene lookup returns CDR1 MNHEY and CDR2 SVGAGI. Here the CDR3 reads CASTQSGVGPYNEKLFF.

The CDR3 sequence is CSVGWMNTEAFF. The genes are TRBV29-1 and TRBJ1-1. CDR3 length equals 12 residues. The germline gives CDR1 SQVTM, CDR2 ANQGSEA.

The chain is built from TRBV4-3 and TRBJ2-1. CDR1 and CDR2 from the germline V gene are LGHNA and YSLEER. The CDR3 covers 16 residues. The CDR3 loop is CASSQEWGSGGNEQFF.

The J gene is TRBJ1-1, the V gene TRBV12-3 or TRBV12-4; TCRdb gives TRBD1 as the D gene, but with no DNA this cannot be confirmed. The CDR3 extends over 15 amino acids. The CDR3: CASSLGRGRNTEAFF.

The chain recombines TRBV20-1 with TRBJ2-7; as DNA is missing, the TRBD2 call by TCRdb cannot be tested. The CDR3 is made up of 17 amino acids. The germline CDR1 and CDR2 sequences are DFQATT and SNEGSKA (reference sequence). CDR3 protein: CSAHPGLAGSSSYEQYF.

The chain couples TRBV7-9 to TRBJ2-3; there is no DNA to check the TCRdb D call of TRBD1. The germline CDR1 and CDR2 sequences are SEHNR and FQNEAQ (reference sequence). The CDR3 has 14 amino acids. CDR3 residues: CASSPRDRGHTQYF.

J is TRBJ2-3 and V is TRBV7-9. The CDR3 contains 13 residues. Germline CDR1 reads SEHNR; CDR2 reads FQNEAQ (reference sequence). This CDR3 reads CASSGSTGGTQYF. The whole variable domain, remainder taken from reference TRBV7-9 and TRBJ2-3, is DTGVSQNPRHKITKRGQNVTFRCDPISEHNRLYWYRQTLGQGPEFLTYFQNEAQLEKSRLLSDRFSAERPKGSFSTLEIQRTEQGDSAMYLCASSGSTGGTQYFGPGTRLTVL.

This rearrangement joins TRBV20-1 to TRBJ2-7. The CDR3 has 13 residues. Looked up from germline, CDR1 is DFQATT and CDR2 is SNEGSKA (reference sequence). The CDR3 sequence: CSAADGFGDEQYF.